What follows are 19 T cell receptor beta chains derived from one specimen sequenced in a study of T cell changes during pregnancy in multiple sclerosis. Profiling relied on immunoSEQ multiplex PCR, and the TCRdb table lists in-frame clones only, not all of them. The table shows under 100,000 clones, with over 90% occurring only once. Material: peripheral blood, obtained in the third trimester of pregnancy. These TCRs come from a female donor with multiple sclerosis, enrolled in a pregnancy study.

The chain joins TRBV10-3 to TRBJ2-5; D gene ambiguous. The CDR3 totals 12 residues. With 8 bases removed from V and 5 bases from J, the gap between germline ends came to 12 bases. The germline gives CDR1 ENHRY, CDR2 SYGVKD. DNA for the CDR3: TGTGCCATCGGAGACCCTTGGGAGACCCAGTACTTC. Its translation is CAIGDPWETQYF.

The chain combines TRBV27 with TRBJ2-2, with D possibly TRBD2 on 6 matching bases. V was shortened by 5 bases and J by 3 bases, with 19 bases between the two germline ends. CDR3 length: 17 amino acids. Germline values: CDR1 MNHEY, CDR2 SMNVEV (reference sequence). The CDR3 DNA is TGTGCCAGCAGTCTCGAAGGCGGGGCCGCGGACACCGGGGAGCTGTTTTTT. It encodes CASSLEGGAADTGELFF.

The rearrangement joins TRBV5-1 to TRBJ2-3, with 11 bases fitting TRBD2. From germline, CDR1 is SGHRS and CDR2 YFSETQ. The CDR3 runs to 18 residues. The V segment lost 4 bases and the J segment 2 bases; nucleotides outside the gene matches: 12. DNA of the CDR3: TGCGCCAGCAGCACTGAGCGACGACTAGCGGGGATCACAGATACGCAGTATTTT. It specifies CASSTERRLAGITDTQYF.

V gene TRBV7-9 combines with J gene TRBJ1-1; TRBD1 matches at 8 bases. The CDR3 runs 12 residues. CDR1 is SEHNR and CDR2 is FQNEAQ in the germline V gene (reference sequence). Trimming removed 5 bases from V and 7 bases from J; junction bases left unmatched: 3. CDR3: CASSVQGGEAFF. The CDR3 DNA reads TGTGCCAGCAGCGTACAGGGGGGTGAAGCTTTCTTT. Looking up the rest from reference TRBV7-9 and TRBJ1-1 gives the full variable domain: DTGVSQNPRHKITKRGQNVTFRCDPISEHNRLYWYRQTLGQGPEFLTYFQNEAQLEKSRLLSDRFSAERPKGSFSTLEIQRTEQGDSAMYLCASSVQGGEAFFGQGTRLTVV.

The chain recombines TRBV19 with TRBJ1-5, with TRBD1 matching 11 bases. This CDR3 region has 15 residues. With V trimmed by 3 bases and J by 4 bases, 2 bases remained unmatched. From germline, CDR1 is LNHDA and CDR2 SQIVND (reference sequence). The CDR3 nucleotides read TGTGCCAGTAGTATCGGGACAGGGGGGAATCAGCCCCAGCATTTT. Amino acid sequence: CASSIGTGGNQPQHF.

Here the CDR3 reads CASRVTASYNSPLHF. CDR3 coding DNA: TGTGCCAGCAGGGTTACAGCCTCCTATAATTCACCCCTCCACTTT. V usage is TRBV5-4 and J usage is TRBJ1-6, with D hard to call. CDR1 SGHNT and CDR2 YYREEE come from the germline V gene (reference sequence). Trimming shortened V by 5 bases and J by 0 bases, and 9 bases separated the two germline ends. The CDR3 loop spans 15 amino acids.

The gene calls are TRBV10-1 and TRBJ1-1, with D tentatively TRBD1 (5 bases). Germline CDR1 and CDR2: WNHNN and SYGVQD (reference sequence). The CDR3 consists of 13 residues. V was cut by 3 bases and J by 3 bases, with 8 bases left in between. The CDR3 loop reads CASSDREDTEAFF. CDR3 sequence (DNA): TGCGCCAGCAGTGACAGGGAAGACACTGAAGCTTTCTTT.

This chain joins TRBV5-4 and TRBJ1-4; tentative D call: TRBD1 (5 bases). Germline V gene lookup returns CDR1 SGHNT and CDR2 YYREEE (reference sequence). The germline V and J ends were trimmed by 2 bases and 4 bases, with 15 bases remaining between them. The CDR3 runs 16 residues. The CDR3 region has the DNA TGTGCCAGCAGCTTAGGCGGGGGATCGATTAATGAAAAACTGTTTTTT. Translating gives CASSLGGGSINEKLFF.

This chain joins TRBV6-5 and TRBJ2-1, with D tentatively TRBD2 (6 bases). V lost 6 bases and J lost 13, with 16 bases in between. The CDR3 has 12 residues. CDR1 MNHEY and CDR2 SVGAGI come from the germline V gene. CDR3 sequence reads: CASREGPRRQFF. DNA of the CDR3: TGTGCCAGCAGGGAGGGACCACGTCGTCAGTTCTTC.

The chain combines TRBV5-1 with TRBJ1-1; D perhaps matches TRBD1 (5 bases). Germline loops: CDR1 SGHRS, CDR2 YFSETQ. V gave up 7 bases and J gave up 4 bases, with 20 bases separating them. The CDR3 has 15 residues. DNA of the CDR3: TGCGCCAGCGGTGGACACGCGACGGGAGGCACTGAAGCTTTCTTT. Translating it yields CASGGHATGGTEAFF.

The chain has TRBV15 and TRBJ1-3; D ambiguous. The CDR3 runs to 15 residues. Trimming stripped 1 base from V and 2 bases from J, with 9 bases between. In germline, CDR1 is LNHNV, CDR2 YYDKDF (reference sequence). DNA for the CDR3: TGTGCCACCAGCAGAGGGGCCTTGGCTGGAAACACCATATATTTT. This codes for CATSRGALAGNTIYF.

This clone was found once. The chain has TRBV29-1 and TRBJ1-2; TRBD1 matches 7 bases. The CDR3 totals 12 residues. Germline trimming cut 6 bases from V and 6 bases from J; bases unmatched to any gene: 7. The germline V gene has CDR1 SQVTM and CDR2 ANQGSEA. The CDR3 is CSVDDRVHGYTF. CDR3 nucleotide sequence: TGCAGCGTGGACGACAGGGTACATGGCTACACCTTC.

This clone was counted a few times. CDR3 amino acids: CASSGQGNYGYTF. CDR3 DNA: TGTGCCAGCAGTGGACAGGGAAACTATGGCTACACCTTC. This rearrangement joins TRBV28 to TRBJ1-2; 8 bases map to TRBD1. This CDR3 region has 13 residues. V gave up 5 bases and J gave up 2 bases; unmatched junction bases: 1. Germline V gene data show CDR1 as MDHEN and CDR2 as SYDVKM.

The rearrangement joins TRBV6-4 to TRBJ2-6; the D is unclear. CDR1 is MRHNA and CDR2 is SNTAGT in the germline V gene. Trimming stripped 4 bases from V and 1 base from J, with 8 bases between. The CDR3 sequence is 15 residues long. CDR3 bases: TGTGCCAGCAGTGGAGGTGGTTCTGGGGCCAACGTCCTGACTTTC. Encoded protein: CASSGGGSGANVLTF.

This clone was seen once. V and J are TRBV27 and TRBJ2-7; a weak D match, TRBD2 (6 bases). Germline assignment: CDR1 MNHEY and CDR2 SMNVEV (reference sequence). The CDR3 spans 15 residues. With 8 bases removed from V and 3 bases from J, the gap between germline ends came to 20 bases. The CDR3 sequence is CASSPAPGVGYEQYF. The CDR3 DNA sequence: TGTGCCAGCTCCCCCGCCCCGGGGGTGGGCTACGAGCAGTACTTC.

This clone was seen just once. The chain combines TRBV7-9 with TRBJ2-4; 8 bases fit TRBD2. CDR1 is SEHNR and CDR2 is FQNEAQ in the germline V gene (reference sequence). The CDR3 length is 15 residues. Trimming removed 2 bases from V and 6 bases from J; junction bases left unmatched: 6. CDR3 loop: CASSLSAGGPNIQYF. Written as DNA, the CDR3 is TGTGCCAGCAGCTTAAGCGCGGGGGGCCCAAACATTCAGTACTTC.

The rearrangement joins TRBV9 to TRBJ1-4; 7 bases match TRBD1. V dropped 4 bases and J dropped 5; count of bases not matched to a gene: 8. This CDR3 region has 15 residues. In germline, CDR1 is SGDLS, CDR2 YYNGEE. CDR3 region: CASSPHPGGNEKLFF. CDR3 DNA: TGTGCCAGCAGCCCCCATCCAGGGGGAAATGAAAAACTGTTTTTT.

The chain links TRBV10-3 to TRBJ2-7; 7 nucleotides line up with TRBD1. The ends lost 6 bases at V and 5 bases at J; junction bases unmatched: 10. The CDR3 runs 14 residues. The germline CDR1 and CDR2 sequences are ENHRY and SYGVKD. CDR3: CAIRSGEGGDEQYF. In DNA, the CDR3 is TGTGCCATCAGGTCTGGGGAAGGGGGCGACGAGCAGTACTTC.

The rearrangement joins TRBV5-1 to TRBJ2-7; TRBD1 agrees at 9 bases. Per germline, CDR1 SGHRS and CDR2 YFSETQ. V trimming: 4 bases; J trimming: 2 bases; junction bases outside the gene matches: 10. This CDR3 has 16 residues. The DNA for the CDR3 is TGCGCCAGCAGCACGGGGACAGGGATGGCTACCTACGAGCAGTACTTC. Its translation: CASSTGTGMATYEQYF.